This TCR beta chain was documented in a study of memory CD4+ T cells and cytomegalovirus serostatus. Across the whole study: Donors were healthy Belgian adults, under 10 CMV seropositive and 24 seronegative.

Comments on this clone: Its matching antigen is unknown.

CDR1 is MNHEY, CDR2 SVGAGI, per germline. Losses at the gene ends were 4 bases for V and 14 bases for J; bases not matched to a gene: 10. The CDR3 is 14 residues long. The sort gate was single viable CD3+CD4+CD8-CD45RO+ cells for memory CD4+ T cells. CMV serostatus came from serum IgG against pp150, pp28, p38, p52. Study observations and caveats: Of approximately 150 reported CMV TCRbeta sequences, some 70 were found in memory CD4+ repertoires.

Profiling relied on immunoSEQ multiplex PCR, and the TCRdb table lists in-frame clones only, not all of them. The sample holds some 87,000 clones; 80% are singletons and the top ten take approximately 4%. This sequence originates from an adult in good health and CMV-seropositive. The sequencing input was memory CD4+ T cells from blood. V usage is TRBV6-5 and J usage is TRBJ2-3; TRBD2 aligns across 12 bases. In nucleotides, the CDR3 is TGTGCCAGCAGTTTCGTGACTAGCGGGAGTCCGCTGTATTTT. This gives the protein CASSFVTSGSPLYF.